The 12 T cell receptor beta chains below come from one sample, sequenced in a study of Graves' ophthalmopathy and Graves' hyperthyroidism. TCR beta CDR3 amplification used RNA transcripts. RT-PCR in the first round used HTBI primers; a second-round multiplex PCR followed. TCRdb re-derived calls from the multiplex PCR reads in MiXCR, one entry per CDR3 protein. This sample has about 400,000 distinct CDR3 sequences, with approximately 16% found just once. Sequenced input: peripheral blood. The receptors were gathered from a young woman with Graves' ophthalmopathy.

This clonotype was seen repeatedly, ten times or more. The V and J genes are TRBV6-1 and TRBJ2-5; 9 nucleotides match TRBD1. Germline assignment: CDR1 MNHNS and CDR2 SASEGT. This CDR3 has 11 amino acids. V gave up 8 bases and J gave up 5 bases; unmatched junction bases: 0. CDR3 sequence reads: CASDRGETQYF. In DNA form, the CDR3 reads TGTGCCAGCGACAGGGGGGAGACCCAGTACTTC.

This clonotype appeared many times. The rearrangement joins TRBV7-2 to TRBJ2-2, with 7 bases matching TRBD2. In germline, CDR1 is SGHTA, CDR2 FQGNSA. The CDR3 has 15 amino acids. Germline trimming cut 2 bases from V and 6 bases from J; bases unmatched to any gene: 6. In DNA form, the CDR3 reads TGTGCCAGCAGCTTATTGGGGGAGGGCGCCGGGGAGCTGTTTTTT. Encoded protein: CASSLLGEGAGELFF.

This clonotype was detected many times. The chain combines TRBV28 with TRBJ2-7, with unresolved D. With 6 bases removed from V and 6 bases from J, the gap between germline ends came to 12 bases. The CDR3 totals 12 residues. Germline loops: CDR1 MDHEN, CDR2 SYDVKM. CDR3 DNA: TGTGCCAGCAGCCCAAGAACACCCGAGCAGTACTTC. Translated: CASSPRTPEQYF.

There are many counts of this clonotype. The CDR3: CASLSGTKRGVQETQYF. CDR3 nucleotide sequence: TGTGCCAGCCTTAGTGGAACTAAGCGGGGGGTCCAAGAGACCCAGTACTTC. The V and J genes are TRBV12-3 or TRBV12-4 and TRBJ2-5; 9 bases line up with TRBD2. V was pared by 8 bases and J by 1 base, with 14 bases of the junction left unmatched. The CDR3 consists of 17 residues.

Many counts were recorded for this clonotype. The chain employs TRBV7-2 and TRBJ1-3; D remains ambiguous. The germline V gene has CDR1 SGHTA and CDR2 FQGNSA. Trimming stripped 3 bases from V and 4 bases from J, with 10 bases between. CDR3 size: 14 residues. CDR3 DNA: TGTGCCAGCAGCTTCTGGACGGGAGGAAACACCATATATTTT. As protein: CASSFWTGGNTIYF.

This clonotype has at least ten counts. V is TRBV7-9 and J is TRBJ2-7; 8 positions match TRBD2. In germline, CDR1 is SEHNR, CDR2 FQNEAQ (reference sequence). The V and J ends lost 3 bases and 6 bases, in that order; junction bases with no gene match: 7. This CDR3 is 14 amino acids long. The CDR3 is CASSFDGSGSEQYF. The DNA for the CDR3 is TGTGCCAGCAGCTTTGACGGGAGCGGGAGCGAGCAGTACTTC.

This clonotype was found many times. The gene calls are TRBV11-1 and TRBJ2-7; D is possibly TRBD1 (5 bases). V was trimmed by 0 bases and J by 1 base, leaving 19 bases between them. From germline, CDR1 is SGHAT and CDR2 FQDESV (reference sequence). CDR3 length: 18 residues. The CDR3 protein is CASSLAPLTVGLSYEQYF. Here the CDR3 DNA reads TGTGCCAGCAGCTTAGCTCCCCTGACAGTGGGGCTGTCCTACGAGCAGTACTTC.

This clonotype came up many times. The gene calls are TRBV6-1 and TRBJ1-2, with D tentatively TRBD1 (5 bases). This CDR3 has 16 residues. V was cut by 3 bases and J by 8 bases, with 22 bases left in between. Germline V lookup: CDR1 MNHNS, CDR2 SASEGT. The CDR3 nucleotides are TGTGCCAGCAGTGAGGGGGGACTCCTACCCACGGGCGGCTACACCTTC. This gives the protein CASSEGGLLPTGGYTF.

In this sample, this clonotype turned up many times. The chain uses TRBV5-1 and TRBJ2-7; D ambiguous. Looked up from germline, CDR1 is SGHRS and CDR2 is YFSETQ. This CDR3 is 14 amino acids long. V lost 0 bases to trimming and J lost 2 bases, with 9 bases between them. The CDR3 sequence is CASSLEGNTYEQYF. The DNA of the CDR3 is TGCGCCAGCAGCTTGGAGGGCAATACCTACGAGCAGTACTTC.

This clonotype was picked up one time. The gene calls are TRBV7-2 and TRBJ2-2, with 8 bases fitting TRBD1. Germline loops: CDR1 SGHTA, CDR2 FQGNSA. V trimming: 7 bases; J trimming: 6 bases; junction bases outside the gene matches: 10. The CDR3 length is 15 residues. CDR3 nucleotides: TGTGCCAGCAAGTGGGGAACAGGGGGGCCCGGGGAGCTGTTTTTT. It translates to CASKWGTGGPGELFF.

This clonotype showed up many times. This chain links TRBV29-1 with TRBJ2-7; a weak D match, TRBD2 (5 bases). Trimming took off 5 bases at V and 2 bases at J, with 19 bases between the two ends. Germline loops: CDR1 SQVTM, CDR2 ANQGSEA. CDR3 size: 15 residues. The CDR3 protein is CSVRTSKSSAYEQYF. The CDR3 coding sequence is TGCAGCGTTCGCACCTCCAAGAGTAGCGCCTACGAGCAGTACTTC.

On this clonotype itself: One junction end disagrees with the germline gene, perhaps due to a read error. The chain couples TRBV28 to TRBJ1-5; 7 nucleotides match TRBD1. CDR1 and CDR2 from the germline V gene are MDHEN and SYDVKM. The CDR3 totals 15 residues. CDR3 in DNA: TGTGCCAGCAGGGTCCGGACAGGCGGCTCTCAGCCCCATCATTTT. Translated, it gives CASRVRTGGSQPHHF.